In its sample, the clone carrying this T cell receptor (beta chain) was seen once. The record originates from a study of blood T cell repertoires in COVID-19. Clones were sequenced by immunoSEQ multiplex PCR, and TCRdb holds only the in-frame ones, with some missing. There are around 37,000 clones in the sample; around four fifths occur only once, and roughly 5.2% lies in the top ten. The ends were cut back, 6 bases at V and 6 bases at J, with 17 bases in the middle. The CDR3 length is 14 residues. Per germline, CDR1 MDHEN and CDR2 SYDVKM. The sequence came from a man over 45 with active COVID-19. Sequencing was done on a sample of peripheral blood. The chain links TRBV28 to TRBJ1-1; D is ambiguous. In DNA form, the CDR3 reads TGTGCCAGCAGCCTCCTGGGCCCGGCCGCTGAAGCTTTCTTT. Translating it yields CASSLLGPAAEAFF.